A single T cell receptor beta chain is shown here with its context. This entry comes from a study of T cell changes during pregnancy in multiple sclerosis. The data were produced by immunoSEQ multiplex PCR, yet TCRdb's version contains in-frame clones alone and is incomplete. This sample has approximately 53,000 clones, with around 87% found just once. V lost 5 bases and J 11 bases, leaving 24 bases between the germline ends. CDR3 length equals 16 residues. Germline CDR1 and CDR2: SGHNT and YENEEA. The source material was peripheral blood, sampled after pregnancy. The rearrangement uses TRBV11-3 and TRBJ1-4; D call uncertain. The TCR sequence derives from a female donor in good health, enrolled as a control in a pregnancy study. The CDR3 coding sequence is TGTGCCAGCAGCCCTGGAGTAGCCGGTCTGGAGGAGAAACTGTTTTTT. Translation gives CASSPGVAGLEEKLFF.